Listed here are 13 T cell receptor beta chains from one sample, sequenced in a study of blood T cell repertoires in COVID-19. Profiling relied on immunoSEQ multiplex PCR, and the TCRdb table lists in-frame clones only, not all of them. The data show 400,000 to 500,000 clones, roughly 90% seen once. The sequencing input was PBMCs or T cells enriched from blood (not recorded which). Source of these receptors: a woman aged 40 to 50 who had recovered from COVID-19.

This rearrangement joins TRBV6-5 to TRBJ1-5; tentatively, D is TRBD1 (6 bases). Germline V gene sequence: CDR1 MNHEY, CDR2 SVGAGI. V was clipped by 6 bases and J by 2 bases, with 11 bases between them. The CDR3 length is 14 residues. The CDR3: CASSKGDGNQPQHF. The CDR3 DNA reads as TGTGCCAGCAGCAAGGGGGACGGCAATCAGCCCCAGCATTTT.

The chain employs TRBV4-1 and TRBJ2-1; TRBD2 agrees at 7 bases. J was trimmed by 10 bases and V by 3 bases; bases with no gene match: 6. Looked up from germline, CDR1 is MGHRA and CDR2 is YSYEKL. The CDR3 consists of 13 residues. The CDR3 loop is CASSQSPSGEQFF. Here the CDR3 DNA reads TGCGCCAGCAGCCAGTCTCCTAGCGGCGAGCAGTTCTTC.

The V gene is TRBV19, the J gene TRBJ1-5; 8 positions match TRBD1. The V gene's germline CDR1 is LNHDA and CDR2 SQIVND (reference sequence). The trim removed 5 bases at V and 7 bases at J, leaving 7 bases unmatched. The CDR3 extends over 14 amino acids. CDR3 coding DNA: TGTGCCAGTAGTCCCCAGGGGGCGGACCAGCCCCAGCATTTT. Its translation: CASSPQGADQPQHF.

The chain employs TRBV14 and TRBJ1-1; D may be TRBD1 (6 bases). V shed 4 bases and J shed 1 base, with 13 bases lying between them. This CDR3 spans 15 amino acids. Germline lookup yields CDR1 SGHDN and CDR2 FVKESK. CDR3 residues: CASSPRLDRNTEAFF. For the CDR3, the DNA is TGTGCCAGCAGCCCTCGCCTGGACAGGAACACTGAAGCTTTCTTT.

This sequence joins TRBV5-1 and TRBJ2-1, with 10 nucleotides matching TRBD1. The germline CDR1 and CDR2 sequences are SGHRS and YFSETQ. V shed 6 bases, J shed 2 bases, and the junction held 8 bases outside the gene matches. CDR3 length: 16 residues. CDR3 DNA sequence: TGCGCCAGCAACGATCCGGGACAGGGGACCTACAATGAGCAGTTCTTC. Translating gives CASNDPGQGTYNEQFF. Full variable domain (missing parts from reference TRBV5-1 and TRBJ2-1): KAGVTQTPRYLIKTRGQQVTLSCSPISGHRSVSWYQQTPGQGLQFLFEYFSETQRNKGNFPGRFSGRQFSNSRSEMNVSTLELGDSALYLCASNDPGQGTYNEQFFGPGTRLTVL.

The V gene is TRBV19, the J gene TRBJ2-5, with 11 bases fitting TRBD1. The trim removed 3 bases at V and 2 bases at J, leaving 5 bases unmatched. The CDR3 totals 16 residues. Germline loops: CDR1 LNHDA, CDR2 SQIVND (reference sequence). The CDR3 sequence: CASSILRDRGQETQYF. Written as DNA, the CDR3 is TGTGCCAGTAGTATTTTAAGGGACAGGGGGCAAGAGACCCAGTACTTC.

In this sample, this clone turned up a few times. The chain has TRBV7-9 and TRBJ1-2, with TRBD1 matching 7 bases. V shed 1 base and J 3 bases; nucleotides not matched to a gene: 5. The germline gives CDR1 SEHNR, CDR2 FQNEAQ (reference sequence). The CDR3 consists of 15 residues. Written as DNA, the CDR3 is TGTGCCAGCAGCTTAGTACCCGGGACAGACTATGGCTACACCTTC. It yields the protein CASSLVPGTDYGYTF.

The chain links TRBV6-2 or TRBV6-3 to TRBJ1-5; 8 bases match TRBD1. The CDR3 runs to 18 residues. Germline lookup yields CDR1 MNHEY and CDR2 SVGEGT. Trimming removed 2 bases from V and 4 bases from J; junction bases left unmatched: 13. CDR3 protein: CASSYPDRAAGYNQPQHF. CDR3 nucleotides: TGTGCCAGCAGTTACCCGGACAGGGCAGCGGGGTATAATCAGCCCCAGCATTTT.

CDR3 loop: CSVSLAGGYEQYF. DNA for the CDR3: TGCAGCGTTAGCCTAGCGGGAGGGTACGAGCAGTACTTC. The chain is built from TRBV29-1 and TRBJ2-7; the match to TRBD2 covers 12 bases. Per germline, CDR1 SQVTM and CDR2 ANQGSEA. V shed 5 bases, J shed 4 bases, and the junction held 3 bases outside the gene matches. The CDR3 loop spans 13 amino acids.

The CDR3 DNA follows: TGTGCCAGCAGTTACGGCGGGGGCACTGAAGCTTTCTTT. It is translated as CASSYGGGTEAFF. This chain uses TRBV6-6 with TRBJ1-1; tentatively, D is TRBD1 (5 bases). The V end was cut by 2 bases, the J end by 4 bases, with 8 bases between. Per germline, CDR1 MNHNY and CDR2 SVGAGI (reference sequence). The CDR3 spans 13 residues.

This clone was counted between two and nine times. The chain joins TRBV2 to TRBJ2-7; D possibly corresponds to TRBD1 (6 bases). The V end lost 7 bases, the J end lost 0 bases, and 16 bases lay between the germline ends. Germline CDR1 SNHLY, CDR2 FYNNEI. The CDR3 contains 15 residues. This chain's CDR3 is CASIRGTYSSYEQYF. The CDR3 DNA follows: TGTGCCAGCATCCGAGGGACATACAGCTCCTACGAGCAGTACTTC. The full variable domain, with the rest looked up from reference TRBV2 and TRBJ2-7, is EPEVTQTPSHQVTQMGQEVILRCVPISNHLYFYWYRQILGQKVEFLVSFYNNEISEKSEIFDDQFSVERPDGSNFTLKIRSTKLEDSAMYFCASIRGTYSSYEQYFGPGTRLTVT.

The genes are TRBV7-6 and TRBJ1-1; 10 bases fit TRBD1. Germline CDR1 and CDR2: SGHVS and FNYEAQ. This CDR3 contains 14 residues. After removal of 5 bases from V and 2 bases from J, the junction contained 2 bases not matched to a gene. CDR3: CASSATGGNTEAFF. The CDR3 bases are TGTGCCAGCAGCGCGACAGGGGGCAACACTGAAGCTTTCTTT.

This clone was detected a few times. The CDR3 nucleotides are TGTGCCAGTAGTTCCGATACTACTGGGGCCAACGTCCTGACTTTC. This translates into CASSSDTTGANVLTF. This rearrangement joins TRBV19 to TRBJ2-6, with D hard to call. Per germline, CDR1 LNHDA and CDR2 SQIVND (reference sequence). The V gene lost 5 bases and the J gene lost 2 bases, with 10 bases spanning the gap. The CDR3 runs 15 residues.